What follows are 8 T cell receptor beta chains derived from one specimen sequenced in a study of T cells in Graves' hyperthyroidism and ophthalmopathy (dated by TCRdb to the late 2010s). Preparation of the library involved multiplex PCR. These reads were obtained on an Illumina HiSeq 2000. Amplification of TCR beta CDR3 regions was carried out from RNA transcripts. The TCR CDR3 was subjected to a first round of RT-PCR using the HTBI primer set and the Qiagen OneStep RT-PCR kit. The public reads were quality trimmed at Q25 with fastp and then assembled into clones with MiXCR by TCRdb, keeping productive beta chains. Each CDR3 protein appears once, grouped with its most common genes and DNA. For this sample there are more than 300,000 distinct CDR3 sequences; roughly 13% appear just once. The top ten hold roughly 11% of the sample. The sample consisted of blood. Receptor source: a woman in her sixties or seventies with Graves' hyperthyroidism.

The chain carries TRBV12-5 and TRBJ2-2; tentatively, D is TRBD1 (6 bases). Germline V gene lookup returns CDR1 LGHNT and CDR2 FRNRAP. The V end lost 2 bases, the J end lost 3 bases, and 10 bases lay between the germline ends. The CDR3 loop spans 15 amino acids. The CDR3 region has the DNA TGTGCTAGTGGTTTGCAGGGGCGGCACACCGGGGAGCTGTTTTTT. Translating gives CASGLQGRHTGELFF. The variable domain in full, with the rest retrieved from reference TRBV12-5 and TRBJ2-2, is DARVTQTPRHKVTEMGQEVTMRCQPILGHNTVFWYRQTMMQGLELLAYFRNRAPLDDSGMPKDRFSAEMPDATLATLKIQPSEPRDSAVYFCASGLQGRHTGELFFGEGSRLTVL.

The chain links TRBV29-1 to TRBJ2-1; 8 nucleotides line up with TRBD1. Germline V lookup: CDR1 SQVTM, CDR2 ANQGSEA. The V segment lost 4 bases and the J segment 5 bases; nucleotides outside the gene matches: 7. CDR3 length: 14 residues. The DNA of the CDR3 is TGCAGCGTTGGGACAGGGTTCATAGACAATGAGCAGTTCTTC. It encodes CSVGTGFIDNEQFF.

This chain links TRBV5-6 with TRBJ1-1; possible D gene TRBD1, 5 bases. Germline CDR1 is SGHDT and CDR2 is YYEEEE. The CDR3 length is 12 residues. V lost 6 bases and J lost 8, with 14 bases in between. CDR3 sequence reads: CASTPGGGEAFF. The DNA of the CDR3 is TGTGCCAGCACCCCCGGCGGGGGAGAAGCTTTCTTT.

This clonotype showed up just a few times. The genes are TRBV7-9 and TRBJ2-5, with 8 bases aligning to TRBD1. Germline V gene sequence: CDR1 SEHNR, CDR2 FQNEAQ (reference sequence). V dropped 5 bases and J dropped 2; count of bases not matched to a gene: 13. There are 17 residues in the CDR3. Here the CDR3 reads CASSRGQGSPPQETQYF. The CDR3 coding sequence is TGTGCCAGCAGCCGCGGACAGGGTTCCCCCCCACAAGAGACCCAGTACTTC.

This clonotype was counted only a few times. The CDR3 region has the DNA TGCGCCAGCAGCAAATGGGGACTAGCGGGATCCGGGGAGCTGTTTTTT. Its protein is CASSKWGLAGSGELFF. The gene calls are TRBV5-1 and TRBJ2-2; 13 bases match TRBD2. CDR3 size: 16 residues. V was pared by 4 bases and J by 6 bases, with 6 bases of the junction left unmatched. Germline loops: CDR1 SGHRS, CDR2 YFSETQ.

This clonotype was seen ten or more times. J is TRBJ2-1 and V is TRBV7-9; the D gene is possibly TRBD2 (6 bases). Trimming left V 5 bases short and J 8 bases short, with 7 bases between. Germline V gene data show CDR1 as SEHNR and CDR2 as FQNEAQ (reference sequence). This CDR3 comprises 11 residues. The CDR3, as DNA: TGTGCCAGCAGCCCGGGGGATGAGCAGTTCTTC. Amino acids: CASSPGDEQFF.

About this clonotype itself: This may come from a read error, since a much larger clone is one base off. This rearrangement joins TRBV30 to TRBJ2-1; 9 nucleotides line up with TRBD2. The assigned J gene may be wrong: the sequence end matches TRBJ2-7 better. Germline V CDR1 and CDR2: GTSNPN, SVGIG (reference sequence). The CDR3 runs to 14 residues. CDR3 nucleotide sequence: TGTGCCTGGAGAAGACTAGCGGCCGACAATGAGCAGTACTTC. Residues: CAWRRLAADNEQYF.

J is TRBJ2-1 and V is TRBV9; no reliable D call. V was pared by 3 bases and J by 7 bases, with 8 bases between. The CDR3 has 12 amino acids. The germline V gene encodes CDR1 SGDLS and CDR2 YYNGEE. The CDR3 DNA reads TGTGCCAGCAGCGACATGGTTAATGAGCAGTTCTTC. Its translation: CASSDMVNEQFF. Full variable domain (outside the CDR3, taken from reference TRBV9 and TRBJ2-1): DSGVTQTPKHLITATGQRVTLRCSPRSGDLSVYWYQQSLDQGLQFLIQYYNGEERAKGNILERFSAQQFPDLHSELNLSSLELGDSALYFCASSDMVNEQFFGPGTRLTVL.